The rows below give T cell receptor beta chains drawn from one sample of a study of vaccination and CD4 T cells after COVID-19. Each CDR3 protein is one row after TCRdb ran MiXCR on the PCR reads. Of about 18,000 distinct CDR3 sequences listed, approximately 60% are singletons. Their cognate antigens are unknown. Here the sequenced sample was CD4+ T cells from blood, cultured in vitro, taken after SARS-CoV-2 vaccination. The receptors shown here come from a human donor who had recovered from COVID-19. Both conserved end residues are part of each CDR3. The order of the fields is D gene, clone size, V gene, J gene, CDR3 DNA, CDR3 protein. D genes are given only for firm matches. Not all rows give a size; the values are once, few, many and, for expanded clones, a class.

NA,NA,TRBV19,TRBJ1-6,TGTGCCAGTAGAACCGTCCGACAGAACTATAATTCACCCCTCCACTTT,CASRTVRQNYNSPLHF
TRBD1,few,TRBV7-3,TRBJ1-1,TGTGCCAGCAGCGCCCCAGGGGGGACTGAAGCTTTCTTT,CASSAPGGTEAFF
NA,few,TRBV7-2,TRBJ1-5,TGTGCCAGCAGCTTAGCTCCGGATCAGCCCCAGCATTTT,CASSLAPDQPQHF
TRBD2,NA,TRBV9,TRBJ2-1,TGTGCCAGCAGCGTAGCTGCGGGGGTTGTGGGCAATGAGCAGTTCTTC,CASSVAAGVVGNEQFF
TRBD1,few,TRBV5-4,TRBJ2-5,TGTGCCAGCAGCCCCACAGGGGGGCCTCAAGAGACCCAGTACTTC,CASSPTGGPQETQYF
TRBD1,NA,TRBV6-2/TRBV6-3,TRBJ1-5,TGTGCCAGCAGTTACCAGGGGGCGTTCAATCAGCCCCAGCATTTT,CASSYQGAFNQPQHF
NA,NA,TRBV20-1,TRBJ1-6,TGCAGTGCTAGGATAACCGGACAGCCCTACAATTCACCCCTCCACTTT,CSARITGQPYNSPLHF
TRBD1,NA,TRBV24-1,TRBJ1-1,TGTGCCAGCAGCCCCAGGGGGCGAGTGTCTGAAGCTTTCTTT,CASSPRGRVSEAFF
NA,NA,TRBV7-9,TRBJ1-2,TGTGCCAGCAGCCTGGACTGGGGCTACACCTTC,CASSLDWGYTF
NA,NA,TRBV12-3/TRBV12-4,TRBJ2-5,TGTGCCAGCAGTTTAGCGCCGCCAAGCGGGCAAGAGACCCAGTACTTC,CASSLAPPSGQETQYF
NA,NA,TRBV5-1,TRBJ1-6,TGCGCCAGCAGCTTTGGTCAGGGGAAAGGATCACCCCTCCACTTT,CASSFGQGKGSPLHF
NA,NA,TRBV7-3,TRBJ1-3,TGTGCCAGCAGCCAGACAGGTGCTTCTGGAAACACCATATATTTT,CASSQTGASGNTIYF
TRBD2,NA,TRBV30,TRBJ2-5,TGTGCCTGGAGTGCAGGGACTAGCGGGGGTCGGGAGACCCAGTACTTC,CAWSAGTSGGRETQYF
TRBD2,few,TRBV28,TRBJ2-7,TGTGCCAGCAGCTTAGGGACTAGCGGGAAGGACGAGCAGTACTTC,CASSLGTSGKDEQYF
NA,NA,TRBV7-9,TRBJ2-5,TGTGCCAGCAGCTTAGTTGGTAATTCCCAAGAGACCCAGTACTTC,CASSLVGNSQETQYF
TRBD2,few,TRBV24-1,TRBJ2-3,TGTGCCACCAGTCAACCCGGGACTACTACGCAGTATTTT,CATSQPGTTTQYF
NA,NA,TRBV15,TRBJ1-2,TGTGCCACCAGCGCCCGGCGTACAGGCAACTATGGCTACACCTTC,CATSARRTGNYGYTF
TRBD1,NA,TRBV28,TRBJ2-1,TGTGCCAGCAGTTTAGCGACAGGGGGCTACAATGAGCAGTTCTTC,CASSLATGGYNEQFF
NA,few,TRBV7-7,TRBJ2-7,TGTGCCAGCAGCTTAGCCGCAAGGGTCCCATCCTACGAGCAGTACTTC,CASSLAARVPSYEQYF
TRBD2,NA,TRBV7-9,TRBJ2-3,TGTGCCAGCAGCTTACCCCGTCGGTTAGCGGGGGGCACAGATACGCAGTATTTT,CASSLPRRLAGGTDTQYF
NA,NA,TRBV19,TRBJ1-5,TGTGCCAGTAGTATTAGCCATAGCAATCAGCCCCAGCATTTT,CASSISHSNQPQHF